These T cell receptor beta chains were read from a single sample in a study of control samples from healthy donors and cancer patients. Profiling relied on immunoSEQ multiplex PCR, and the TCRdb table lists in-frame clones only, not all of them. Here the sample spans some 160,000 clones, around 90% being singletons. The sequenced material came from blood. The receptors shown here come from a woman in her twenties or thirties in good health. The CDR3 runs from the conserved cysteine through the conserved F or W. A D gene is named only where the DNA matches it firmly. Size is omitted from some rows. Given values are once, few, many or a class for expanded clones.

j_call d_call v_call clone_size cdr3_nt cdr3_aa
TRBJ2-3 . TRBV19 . TGTGCCAGTAGTATAGGGGGGCTAGCAACAGATACGCAGTATTTT CASSIGGLATDTQYF
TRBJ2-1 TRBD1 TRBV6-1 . TGTGCCAGCAGTGAACCTTGGAAGGGGGCAGGCAATGAGCAGTTCTTC CASSEPWKGAGNEQFF
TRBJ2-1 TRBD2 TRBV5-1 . TGCGCCAGCAGCTTGGTGGTAGCGGGAGGGCCGAGTGAGCAGTTCTTC CASSLVVAGGPSEQFF
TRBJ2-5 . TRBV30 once TGTGCCTGGAGTGGAGGTTTACGGGAGACCCAGTACTTC CAWSGGLRETQYF
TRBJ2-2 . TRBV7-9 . TGTGCCAGCAGCTACGGGACCGGGGAGCTGTTTTTT CASSYGTGELFF
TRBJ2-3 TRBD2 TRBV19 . TGTGCCAGTAGTCCCGGACTAGCGGGAACATCTAGCACAGATACGCAGTATTTT CASSPGLAGTSSTDTQYF
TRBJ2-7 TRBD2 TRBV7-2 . TGTGCCAGCAGCTTACAGTTTAAAGGGCTAGCGGGAGCCAAGCAGTACTTC CASSLQFKGLAGAKQYF
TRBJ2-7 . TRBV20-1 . TGCAGTCCCCGAACAGGGAACGAGCAGTACTTC CSPRTGNEQYF
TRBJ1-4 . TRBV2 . TGTGCCAGCAGAAACAGTAATGAAAAACTGTTTTTT CASRNSNEKLFF
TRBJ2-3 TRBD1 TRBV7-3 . TGTGCCAGCAGCTCCGGACAGGGTGGAGGGGCAGATACGCAGTATTTT CASSSGQGGGADTQYF
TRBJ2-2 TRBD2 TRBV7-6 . TGTGCCAGCAGCTCCCTATCAAGGACTAGTTTCCCCGGGGAGCTGTTTTTT CASSSLSRTSFPGELFF
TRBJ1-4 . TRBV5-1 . TGCGCCAGCATGGTGGGGGGTACTAATGAAAAACTGTTTTTT CASMVGGTNEKLFF
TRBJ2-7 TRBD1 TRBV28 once TGTGCCAGCACTACAGGGGTCTACGAGCAGTACTTC CASTTGVYEQYF
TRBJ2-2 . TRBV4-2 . TGTGCCAGCAGCCCCCGTGCCACCGGGGAGCTGTTTTTT CASSPRATGELFF
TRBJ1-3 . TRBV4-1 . TGCGCCAGCAGCCAAATTCGCCGGGGCGAGGGAAACACCATATATTTT CASSQIRRGEGNTIYF
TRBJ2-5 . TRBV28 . TGTGCCAGCATGGGTAGCGACCAAGAGACCCAGTACTTC CASMGSDQETQYF
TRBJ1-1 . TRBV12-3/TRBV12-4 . TGTGCCAGCAGTTTAGAGAGGAACACTGAAGCTTTCTTT CASSLERNTEAFF